A selection of T cell receptor beta chains follows, all from one sample in a study of blood T cell repertoires in COVID-19. The repertoire was sequenced with immunoSEQ multiplex PCR; TCRdb's copy has only in-frame clones and lacks some. The sample includes fewer than 300,000 clones, about four fifths of them seen just once. The sample was peripheral blood. Receptors were obtained from a human donor with COVID-19, enrolled during active disease. The donor label of this sample is uncertain. CDR3s include the opening cysteine and the closing phenylalanine or tryptophan. The order of the fields is clone size, J gene, V gene, D gene, CDR3 DNA, CDR3 protein. The D gene is left open where the match is weak. Rows may omit the clone size; those that give it use once, few, many or a size class.

abundance: NA
j_gene: TRBJ1-1
v_gene: TRBV18
d_gene: NA
CDR3nt: TGTGCCAGCTCACCCATATTGGGACAGAACACTGAAGCTTTCTTT
CDR3aa: CASSPILGQNTEAFF

abundance: NA
j_gene: TRBJ2-3
v_gene: TRBV5-4
d_gene: TRBD2
CDR3nt: TGTGCCAGCAGCTTGGCAAGGACTAGAGCCCAAGATACGCAGTATTTT
CDR3aa: CASSLARTRAQDTQYF

abundance: NA
j_gene: TRBJ2-3
v_gene: TRBV7-3
d_gene: TRBD2
CDR3nt: TGTGCCAGCAGCCCCCGAGTAGCGGGGGCTAGCACAGATACGCAGTATTTT
CDR3aa: CASSPRVAGASTDTQYF

abundance: few
j_gene: TRBJ1-2
v_gene: TRBV30
d_gene: TRBD1
CDR3nt: TGTGCCTGGACCGCGGGACAGTATGGCTACACCTTC
CDR3aa: CAWTAGQYGYTF

abundance: NA
j_gene: TRBJ2-3
v_gene: TRBV5-1
d_gene: NA
CDR3nt: TGCGCCAGCAGCGCGGAGGAGGATACGCAGTATTTT
CDR3aa: CASSAEEDTQYF

abundance: NA
j_gene: TRBJ2-7
v_gene: TRBV28
d_gene: TRBD2
CDR3nt: TGTGCCAGCAGTCCCTCCGGGACTAGCTCCTACGAGCAGTACTTC
CDR3aa: CASSPSGTSSYEQYF

abundance: NA
j_gene: TRBJ1-2
v_gene: TRBV11-1
d_gene: NA
CDR3nt: TGTGCCAGCAGCTTGTCTGGACAGACCTTCTATGGCTACACCTTC
CDR3aa: CASSLSGQTFYGYTF

abundance: NA
j_gene: TRBJ2-2
v_gene: TRBV3-1/TRBV3-2
d_gene: NA
CDR3nt: TGTGCCAGCAGCCAAGCCCGGAACACCGGGGAGCTGTTTTTT
CDR3aa: CASSQARNTGELFF

abundance: NA
j_gene: TRBJ1-2
v_gene: TRBV19
d_gene: NA
CDR3nt: TGTGCCAGTAGTATAGGTCCGGGGAACTATGGCTACACCTTC
CDR3aa: CASSIGPGNYGYTF

abundance: once
j_gene: TRBJ1-1
v_gene: TRBV19
d_gene: NA
CDR3nt: TGTGCCAGTAGTAATCCGAGGGCGAACACTGAAGCTTTCTTT
CDR3aa: CASSNPRANTEAFF

abundance: NA
j_gene: TRBJ2-2
v_gene: TRBV5-8
d_gene: NA
CDR3nt: TGTGCCAGCAGGCGGGACGGAGCGAACGGGGAGCTGTTTTTT
CDR3aa: CASRRDGANGELFF

abundance: few
j_gene: TRBJ2-7
v_gene: TRBV5-1
d_gene: NA
CDR3nt: TGCGCCAGCAGCTTGTCTTCAGGGCAGACTTACGAGCAGTACTTC
CDR3aa: CASSLSSGQTYEQYF

abundance: NA
j_gene: TRBJ2-7
v_gene: TRBV7-2
d_gene: TRBD1
CDR3nt: TGTGCCAGCAGCCCCGGACAGGGGGGGGGCGGGAGTAGGTCCTACGAGCAGTACTTC
CDR3aa: CASSPGQGGGGSRSYEQYF

abundance: NA
j_gene: TRBJ2-3
v_gene: TRBV20-1
d_gene: TRBD1
CDR3nt: TGCAGTGCTAGTACCCAGGGGGCTTCGACAGATACGCAGTATTTT
CDR3aa: CSASTQGASTDTQYF

abundance: NA
j_gene: TRBJ1-4
v_gene: TRBV5-1
d_gene: TRBD1
CDR3nt: TGCGCCAGCAGCTTGGCCCCTGGACAGGGGTCGAATGAAAAACTGTTTTTT
CDR3aa: CASSLAPGQGSNEKLFF

abundance: NA
j_gene: TRBJ2-1
v_gene: TRBV9
d_gene: TRBD2
CDR3nt: TGTGCCAGCAGCGTGGGACTAGCGGATTACAATGAGCAGTTCTTC
CDR3aa: CASSVGLADYNEQFF

abundance: NA
j_gene: TRBJ2-2
v_gene: TRBV6-4
d_gene: TRBD2
CDR3nt: TGTGCCAGCAGTGACTCTCCGGTCGGGCTAGCGGGGTCCGGGGAGCTGTTTTTT
CDR3aa: CASSDSPVGLAGSGELFF

abundance: NA
j_gene: TRBJ2-3
v_gene: TRBV6-5
d_gene: NA
CDR3nt: TGTGCCAGCAGGAGCTTGAACTCCTTCACAGATACGCAGTATTTT
CDR3aa: CASRSLNSFTDTQYF

abundance: NA
j_gene: TRBJ1-5
v_gene: TRBV6-6
d_gene: TRBD1
CDR3nt: TGTGCCAGCAGTCCCAACTCCGGGACAGAAAATCAGCCCCAGCATTTT
CDR3aa: CASSPNSGTENQPQHF

abundance: NA
j_gene: TRBJ1-1
v_gene: TRBV11-2
d_gene: TRBD1
CDR3nt: TGTGCCAGCAGCGTGGACAGGGGGGACACTGAAGCTTTCTTT
CDR3aa: CASSVDRGDTEAFF

abundance: few
j_gene: TRBJ2-7
v_gene: TRBV7-6
d_gene: NA
CDR3nt: TGTGCCAGCAGCTCTACAGGGTTCGAGCAGTACTTC
CDR3aa: CASSSTGFEQYF

abundance: many
j_gene: TRBJ1-5
v_gene: TRBV18
d_gene: NA
CDR3nt: TGTGCCAGCTCACCCGGAGAGGACAGAGAGAAGCCCCAGCATTTT
CDR3aa: CASSPGEDREKPQHF